These 19 T cell receptor beta chains originate from one sample sequenced in a study of T cell repertoires in cytomegalovirus infection (dated by TCRdb to between 2018 and 2021). The sequencer was an Illumina HiSeq 1500. The public reads were reanalyzed by TCRdb: fastp trimming at Q25, MiXCR alignment, in-frame beta chains only. Identical CDR3 protein sequences are pooled into one entry, listed with their most common genes and DNA. This sample holds about 310,000 distinct CDR3 sequences; roughly a sixth were observed only once. Of the sample, 12% is held by the ten largest clones. The sequencing input was PBMCs. The source is a human donor in good health (CMV status not recorded). Some clones in this sample may be carry-over from other donors' samples.

The chain uses TRBV18 and TRBJ1-2; D unclear. The CDR3 covers 13 residues. Germline CDR1 KGHSH, CDR2 LQKENI. Between the trimmed V and J ends, which lost 2 bases and 9 bases, there was a span of 13 bases. The CDR3 is CASSPIDMESYTF. The CDR3 nucleotides are TGTGCCAGCTCACCAATAGACATGGAGAGCTACACCTTC.

The chain couples TRBV10-3 to TRBJ1-1, with 11 positions matching TRBD1. Germline values: CDR1 ENHRY, CDR2 SYGVKD. Trimming cost V 3 bases and J 4 bases; bases outside gene matches: 7. This CDR3 is 16 amino acids long. The CDR3 loop is CAISEIGQGASTEAFF. DNA of the CDR3: TGTGCCATCAGTGAAATTGGACAGGGGGCCAGCACTGAAGCTTTCTTT.

This clonotype was counted a few times. The CDR3 nucleotides read TGTGCCAGCACCCCGGCAGAGATGAACACTGAAGCTTTCTTT. Protein: CASTPAEMNTEAFF. The V gene is TRBV5-8, the J gene TRBJ1-1; D is ambiguous. Looked up from germline, CDR1 is SGHTS and CDR2 is YDEGEE. The CDR3 covers 14 residues. Trimming left V 6 bases short and J 0 bases short, with 12 bases between.

The DNA for the CDR3 is TGCAGTGCTACACCGGGACAGGGGACCCCCTACGAGCAGTACTTC. Translated, it gives CSATPGQGTPYEQYF. The V and J genes are TRBV20-1 and TRBJ2-7, with 10 bases identical to TRBD1. The CDR3 has 15 amino acids. Trimming removed 4 bases from V and 2 bases from J; junction bases left unmatched: 8. Germline loops: CDR1 DFQATT, CDR2 SNEGSKA (reference sequence).

The rearrangement links TRBV28 to TRBJ1-1, with 10 bases matching TRBD1. V lost 6 bases, J lost 0 bases, and 7 bases stayed unmatched. The CDR3 loop spans 16 amino acids. Germline CDR1 and CDR2: MDHEN and SYDVKM. The CDR3 region has the DNA TGTGCCAGCAGCTTGACAGGGGGCGAGGTGAACACTGAAGCTTTCTTT. Translating it yields CASSLTGGEVNTEAFF.

This clonotype has a handful of counts. The V and J genes are TRBV5-1 and TRBJ1-6; a weak D match, TRBD1 (6 bases). The CDR3 runs 16 residues. The germline gives CDR1 SGHRS, CDR2 YFSETQ. V dropped 3 bases and J dropped 7 bases, with 17 bases sitting between them. CDR3 protein: CASSSGPTGSNSPLHF. The CDR3 DNA is TGCGCCAGCAGCTCCGGACCGACAGGCTCCAATTCACCCCTCCACTTT.

This clonotype has only a few counts. The chain combines TRBV6-1 with TRBJ1-6, with a possible D match to TRBD1 (5 bases). Germline V gene lookup returns CDR1 MNHNS and CDR2 SASEGT. Trimming removed 5 bases at V and 10 bases at J, with 15 bases between. This CDR3 is 14 amino acids long. For the CDR3, the DNA is TGTGCCAGCAGTTATGGGGACCCTGGATCACCCCTCCACTTT. Protein product: CASSYGDPGSPLHF.

The genes are TRBV2 and TRBJ1-4, with 7 bases aligning to TRBD1. This CDR3 has 15 residues. V gave up 5 bases and J gave up 1 base; unmatched junction bases: 4. Germline lookup yields CDR1 SNHLY and CDR2 FYNNEI. The CDR3 loop is CASSINRGTNEKLFF. CDR3 coding DNA: TGTGCCAGCAGTATCAACAGGGGAACTAATGAAAAACTGTTTTTT.

There are many counts of this clonotype. The chain uses TRBV20-1 and TRBJ2-1, with TRBD2 matching over 8 bases. After removal of 4 bases from V and 2 bases from J, the junction contained 7 bases not matched to a gene. The CDR3 spans 15 residues. CDR1 DFQATT and CDR2 SNEGSKA come from the germline V gene (reference sequence). The CDR3 DNA reads as TGCAGTGCTACCTGGCCGGGACTAGCCTACAATGAGCAGTTCTTC. Translating it yields CSATWPGLAYNEQFF.

The chain couples TRBV12-3 or TRBV12-4 to TRBJ2-3; 7 bases map to TRBD2. V was clipped by 6 bases and J by 10 bases; unmatched bases: 4. This CDR3 comprises 11 residues. The CDR3 loop reads CASSGEGPQYF. CDR3 bases: TGTGCCAGCAGCGGGGAGGGGCCGCAGTATTTT.

This clonotype was recorded a few times. V is TRBV5-4 and J is TRBJ2-5, with D perhaps matching TRBD1 (6 bases). Trimming stripped 1 base from V and 6 bases from J, with 16 bases between. The CDR3 spans 15 residues. Germline V gene sequence: CDR1 SGHNT, CDR2 YYREEE (reference sequence). The CDR3 DNA sequence: TGTGCCAGCAGCTTGCCGGGCCAGGGGATCAAGACCCAGTACTTC. Protein: CASSLPGQGIKTQYF.

This clonotype was seen ten or more times. The chain recombines TRBV7-2 with TRBJ1-4, with D tentatively TRBD1 (5 bases). Germline V gene lookup returns CDR1 SGHTA and CDR2 FQGNSA. The CDR3 length is 15 residues. Deletions cut 3 bases from V and 5 bases from J, with 13 bases between. The CDR3 nucleotides are TGTGCCAGCAGCTTTAGGCGAGGGGTAAATGAAAAACTGTTTTTT. Residues: CASSFRRGVNEKLFF.

This clonotype was counted only a few times. This chain uses TRBV5-1 with TRBJ1-6; 11 bases line up with TRBD1. J lost 6 bases, V lost 4 bases, and 9 bases had no gene match. The CDR3 loop spans 17 amino acids. Germline V gene lookup returns CDR1 SGHRS and CDR2 YFSETQ. As DNA, the CDR3 is TGCGCCAGCAGCCTTATGTTCGGGACAGGGGGTAATTCACCCCTCCACTTT. Amino acids: CASSLMFGTGGNSPLHF.

The J gene is TRBJ2-2, the V gene TRBV15, with 11 bases identical to TRBD1. Germline V gene sequence: CDR1 LNHNV, CDR2 YYDKDF (reference sequence). J lost 5 bases, V lost 5 bases, and 7 bases had no gene match. The CDR3 has 16 amino acids. CDR3 bases: TGTGCCACCAGCGATGGGGACAGGGGGGCGACCGGGGAGCTGTTTTTT. Amino acid sequence: CATSDGDRGATGELFF.

This clonotype occurred many times. The chain combines TRBV7-6 with TRBJ1-1; no reliable D call. Trimming cost V 1 base and J 2 bases, with 8 bases left between them. This CDR3 region has 14 residues. CDR1 and CDR2 from the germline V gene are SGHVS and FNYEAQ. The CDR3 reads CASSLERSNTEAFF. The CDR3 DNA sequence: TGTGCCAGCAGCTTAGAACGGAGTAACACTGAAGCTTTCTTT.

The V and J genes are TRBV27 and TRBJ1-5, with D possibly matching TRBD1 (5 bases). Germline V gene sequence: CDR1 MNHEY, CDR2 SMNVEV (reference sequence). The V end was cut by 5 bases, the J end by 0 bases, with 11 bases between. This CDR3 region has 15 residues. The CDR3 reads CASSNQGYSNQPQHF. The CDR3 DNA is TGTGCCAGCAGTAACCAGGGATATAGCAATCAGCCCCAGCATTTT.

The V gene is TRBV5-1, the J gene TRBJ2-5; D possibly corresponds to TRBD1 (6 bases). Germline V gene sequence: CDR1 SGHRS, CDR2 YFSETQ. CDR3 length: 15 amino acids. The V end lost 4 bases, the J end lost 5 bases, and 18 bases lay between the germline ends. The CDR3 sequence is CASSTQGTSHETQYF. The CDR3 bases are TGCGCCAGCAGCACACAGGGAACTTCTCATGAGACCCAGTACTTC.

This clonotype was seen more than once but under ten times. The chain recombines TRBV2 with TRBJ2-3; tentative D call: TRBD2 (6 bases). CDR1 SNHLY and CDR2 FYNNEI come from the germline V gene. CDR3 length: 16 amino acids. Trimming pared 2 bases from V and 5 bases from J, leaving 17 bases between. This CDR3 is CASSEWAAGGLDTQYF. The CDR3 DNA is TGTGCCAGCAGTGAATGGGCAGCGGGCGGCTTAGATACGCAGTATTTT.

This chain joins TRBV6-5 and TRBJ1-1; D is perhaps TRBD1 (6 bases). The V gene's germline CDR1 is MNHEY and CDR2 SVGAGI. Trimming took 5 bases from V and 5 from J, leaving 21 bases between them. There are 16 residues in the CDR3. The CDR3 bases are TGTGCCAGCAGTCCGGGGGGCCGGGTGGGAGAGACTGAAGCTTTCTTT. This translates into CASSPGGRVGETEAFF.